This T cell receptor beta chain was observed in a study of cytomegalovirus exposure and HLA in healthy donors. Primers included in the PCR were 60 Vbeta and 13 Jbeta primers. Produced via immunoSEQ multiplex PCR; TCRdb's table is partial and in-frame only. Seen here are about 130,000 clones, over 70% observed once, and the top ten hold over 2%. Study findings and constraints: Within a later analysis, the majority of CMV-associated TCR beta chains appeared HLA-restricted. Earlier findings revealed that most TCR beta V segments proved productive either about 87% or about 30% of the time.

About this clone: The antigen is unknown.

What was sequenced was PBMCs. The TCR originated in a woman aged 40 to 55 in good health and CMV-seropositive.

CDR3 residues: CASSYRGDRADTQYF. The CDR3 DNA reads TGTGCCAGCAGTTACAGGGGTGACAGGGCAGATACGCAGTATTTT. This rearrangement joins TRBV6-4 to TRBJ2-3; 7 nucleotides align to TRBD1. V gave up 5 bases and J gave up 4 bases; unmatched junction bases: 9. Germline CDR1 is MRHNA and CDR2 is SNTAGT. The length of the CDR3 is 15 residues.